This TCR beta chain stems from a study of T cells after yellow fever vaccination. Study-wide context: Fractions containing few cells were prepared with SMART-Seq v4 Ultra Low Input.

In TCRdb, the 5' RACE reads were re-called with MiXCR into one record per CDR3 protein. The table shows some 63,000 distinct CDR3 sequences, with 7.4% occurring only once. This clonotype has a count of ten or more. The CDR3 contains 13 residues. V dropped 2 bases and J dropped 1 base, with 6 bases sitting between them. The V gene's germline CDR1 is MGHRA and CDR2 YSYEKL. The source of this sequence is a man aged 30 to 39 who received the YFV17D yellow fever vaccine. This chain links TRBV4-1 with TRBJ2-7; no clear D. Sequenced here: CD8+ T cells sorted from PBMCs, sampled 15 days after the yellow fever booster vaccination. The CDR3 loop is CASSQHVSYEQYF. CDR3 nucleotide sequence: TGCGCCAGCAGCCAACATGTGTCCTACGAGCAGTACTTC.